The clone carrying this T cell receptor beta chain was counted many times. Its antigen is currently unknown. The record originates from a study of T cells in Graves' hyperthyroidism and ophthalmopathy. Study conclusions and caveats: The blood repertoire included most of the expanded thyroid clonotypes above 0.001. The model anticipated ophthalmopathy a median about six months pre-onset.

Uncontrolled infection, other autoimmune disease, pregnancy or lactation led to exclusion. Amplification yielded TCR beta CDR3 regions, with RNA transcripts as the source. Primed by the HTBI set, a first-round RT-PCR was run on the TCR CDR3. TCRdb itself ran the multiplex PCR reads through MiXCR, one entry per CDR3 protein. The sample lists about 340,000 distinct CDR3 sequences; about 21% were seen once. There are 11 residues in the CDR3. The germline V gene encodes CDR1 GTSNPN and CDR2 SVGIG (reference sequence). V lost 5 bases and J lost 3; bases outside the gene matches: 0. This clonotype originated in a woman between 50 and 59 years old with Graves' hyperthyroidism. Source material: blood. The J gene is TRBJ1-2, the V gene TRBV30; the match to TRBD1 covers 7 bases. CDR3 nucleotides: TGTGCCTGGGACAGGGACTATGGCTACACCTTC. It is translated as CAWDRDYGYTF.